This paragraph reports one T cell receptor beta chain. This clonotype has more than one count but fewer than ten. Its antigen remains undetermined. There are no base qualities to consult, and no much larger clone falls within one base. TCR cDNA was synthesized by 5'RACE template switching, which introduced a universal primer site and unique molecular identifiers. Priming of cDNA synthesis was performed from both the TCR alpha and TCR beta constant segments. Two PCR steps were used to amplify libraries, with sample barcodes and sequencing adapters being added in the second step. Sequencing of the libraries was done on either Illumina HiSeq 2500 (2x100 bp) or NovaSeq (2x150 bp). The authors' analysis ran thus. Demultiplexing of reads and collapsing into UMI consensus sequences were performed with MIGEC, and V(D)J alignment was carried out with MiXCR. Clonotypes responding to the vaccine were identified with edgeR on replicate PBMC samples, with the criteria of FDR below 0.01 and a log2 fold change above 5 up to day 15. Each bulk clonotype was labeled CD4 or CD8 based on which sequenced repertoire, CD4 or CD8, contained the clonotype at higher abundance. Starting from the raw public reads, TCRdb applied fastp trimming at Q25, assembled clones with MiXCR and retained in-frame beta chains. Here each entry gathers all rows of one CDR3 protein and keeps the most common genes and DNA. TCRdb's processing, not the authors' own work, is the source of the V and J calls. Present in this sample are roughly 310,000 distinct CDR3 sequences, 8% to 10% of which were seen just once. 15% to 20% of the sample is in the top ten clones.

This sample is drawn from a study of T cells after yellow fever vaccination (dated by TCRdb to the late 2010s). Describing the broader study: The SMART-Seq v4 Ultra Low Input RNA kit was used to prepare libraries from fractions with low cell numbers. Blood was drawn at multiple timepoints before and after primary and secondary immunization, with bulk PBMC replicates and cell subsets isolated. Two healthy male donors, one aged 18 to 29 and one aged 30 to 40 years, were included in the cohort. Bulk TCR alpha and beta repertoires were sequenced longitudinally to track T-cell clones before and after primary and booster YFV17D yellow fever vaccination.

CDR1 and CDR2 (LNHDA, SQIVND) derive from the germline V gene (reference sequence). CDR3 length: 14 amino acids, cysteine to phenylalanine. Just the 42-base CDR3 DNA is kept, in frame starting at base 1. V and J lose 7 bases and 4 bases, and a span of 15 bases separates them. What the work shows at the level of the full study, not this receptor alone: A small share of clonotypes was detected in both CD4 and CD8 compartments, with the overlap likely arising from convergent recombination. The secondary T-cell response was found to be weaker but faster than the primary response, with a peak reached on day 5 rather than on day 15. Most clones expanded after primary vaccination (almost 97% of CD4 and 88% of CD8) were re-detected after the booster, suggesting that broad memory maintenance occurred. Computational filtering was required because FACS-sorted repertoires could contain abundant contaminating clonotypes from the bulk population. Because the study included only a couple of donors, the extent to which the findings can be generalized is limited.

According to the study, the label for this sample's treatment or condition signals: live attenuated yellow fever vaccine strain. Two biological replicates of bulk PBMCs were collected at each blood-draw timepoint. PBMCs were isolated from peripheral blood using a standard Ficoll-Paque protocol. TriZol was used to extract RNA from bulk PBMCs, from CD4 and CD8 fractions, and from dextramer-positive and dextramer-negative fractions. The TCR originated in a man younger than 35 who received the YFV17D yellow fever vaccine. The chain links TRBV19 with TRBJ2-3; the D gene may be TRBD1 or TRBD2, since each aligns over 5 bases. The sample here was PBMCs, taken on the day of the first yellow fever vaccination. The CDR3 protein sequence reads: CASIPGRGADTQYF. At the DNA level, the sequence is TGTGCCAGTATTCCCGGACGAGGGGCAGATACGCAGTATTTT.